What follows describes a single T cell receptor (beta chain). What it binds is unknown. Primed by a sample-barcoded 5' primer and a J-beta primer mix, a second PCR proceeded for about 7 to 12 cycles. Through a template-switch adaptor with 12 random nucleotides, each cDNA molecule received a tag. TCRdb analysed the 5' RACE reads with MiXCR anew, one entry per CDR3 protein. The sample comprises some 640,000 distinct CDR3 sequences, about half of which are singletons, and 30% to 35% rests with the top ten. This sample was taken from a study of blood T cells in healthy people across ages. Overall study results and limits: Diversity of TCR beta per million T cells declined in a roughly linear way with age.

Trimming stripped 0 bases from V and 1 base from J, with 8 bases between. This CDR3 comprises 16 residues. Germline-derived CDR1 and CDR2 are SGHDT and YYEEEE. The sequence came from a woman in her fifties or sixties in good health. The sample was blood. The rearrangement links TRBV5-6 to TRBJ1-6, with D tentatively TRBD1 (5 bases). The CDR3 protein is CASSLGKGSYNSPLHF. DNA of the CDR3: TGTGCCAGCAGCTTGGGAAAGGGGTCCTATAATTCACCCCTCCACTTT.